This T cell receptor beta chain was found in a study of identical twins' blood T cells (dated by TCRdb to 2013 to 2014). Context from the whole study: Approximately 51 million Illumina reads were obtained across some 12 libraries, comprising six alpha-chain and six beta-chain libraries. TCR alpha and beta chain repertoires of three pairs of monozygous twins were compared using next-generation sequencing to assess genetic influence on repertoire formation.

As encoded in the germline V gene, CDR1 is MDHEN while CDR2 is SYDVKM. V and J are trimmed by 2 bases and 4 bases, and the gene matches miss 4 bases of the junction. The CDR3, from cysteine to phenylalanine, totals 14 residues. Only the CDR3 region is kept as DNA, spanning 42 bases read in frame from base 1. With regard to this clonotype: Its cognate antigen has yet to be identified. The record has no base qualities; no much larger clone is one base away.

The library was prepared using 5' RACE. Sequencer: Illumina Genome Analyzer IIx. The RNA-based TCR cDNA libraries were made using a previously described protocol that was modified in several ways. To prevent cross-contamination, sample-specific barcodes were introduced on both ends of each TCR cDNA library during cDNA synthesis and amplification. The study's own analysis went as follows. Between about 100,000 and nearly 550,000 clonotypes were identified per individual, with about 2.2 to 3.6 million CDR3-containing reads per library. Reads with improper barcode index combinations were discarded, and clonesets were then built for each library with the MiTCR software. While assembling CDR3 clonotypes, MiTCR filtered or rescued low-quality reads and corrected PCR and sequencing errors. Artificial out-of-frame clonotypes were removed by being mapped to in-frame sequences, with one indel in the CDR3 allowed. V and J gene usage similarity between donors was measured as Jensen-Shannon divergence divided by mean entropy. Using fastp at Q25 and MiXCR, TCRdb reprocessed the public reads and kept productive beta chains. Records with the same CDR3 protein are collapsed into one entry carrying the most frequent genes and DNA. The V and J calls follow TCRdb's processing rather than the paper's. The table for this sample lists roughly 380,000 distinct CDR3 sequences; roughly 28% of them were counted only once. The top ten clonotypes cover around 5.6% of the sample.

Donors were six healthy women forming three monozygous twin pairs. All three twin pairs had been reared together and were thought likely to have met the same infectious agents and vaccines. TCR cDNA libraries were prepared from RNA that was isolated from peripheral blood mononuclear cells. The paper as a whole reports these results and caveats: Among the most abundant TCRbeta clonotypes, every donor shared more CDR3 sequences with her own twin than with unrelated donors. Because the twins were raised together, environmental influences could not be ruled out as an explanation for the similarity between twins. Independent studies were stated to be required to validate the proposed role of the TCRalpha J segment in MHC recognition during thymic selection. Twin pairs were reported to be markedly more alike in V gene usage than unrelated donors were, even when looking at non-selected out-of-frame TCRbeta clonotypes. How many CDR3 clonotypes two donors shared depended mainly on the product of their cloneset sizes, and the twins did not clearly stray from this trend.

Source material: PBMCs. The TCR comes from a woman between 18 and 50 years old in good health. This chain is built from TRBV28 and TRBJ2-7, with 8 central nucleotides matching TRBD2. The base sequence is TGTGCCAGCAGTTTAAAAGCGGGGGCGTACGAGCAGTACTTC. Its translation reads: CASSLKAGAYEQYF.